One and the same sample provided the 22 T cell receptor beta chains below, sequenced in a study of PD-1 blockade in classical Hodgkin lymphoma. Assay used: immunoSEQ multiplex PCR; TCRdb lists only in-frame clones, some missing. This repertoire shows about 93,000 clones, about 77% found once; its top ten account for 9.4%. Described time point: cycle 4 day 1 (C4D1), after more than 5 weeks of nivolumab. Every patient was affected by relapse after autologous stem cell transplantation, while exposure to brentuximab vedotin was not uniform. The sample was peripheral blood mononuclear cells (PBMCs), taken before the fourth cycle of nivolumab. These receptors were obtained from a human donor with classical Hodgkin lymphoma.

The V gene is TRBV18, the J gene TRBJ2-7; perhaps TRBD1 as D (5 bases). Germline V CDR1 and CDR2: KGHSH, LQKENI. Trimming removed 0 bases at V and 7 bases at J, with 13 bases between. This CDR3 has 14 amino acids. CDR3 amino acids: CASSPPRRDGEQYF. For the CDR3, the DNA is TGTGCCAGCTCACCACCGCGCAGGGATGGTGAGCAGTACTTC.

The chain has TRBV5-4 and TRBJ1-6; 8 nucleotides agree with TRBD1. The germline V gene has CDR1 SGHNT and CDR2 YYREEE (reference sequence). The CDR3 covers 12 residues. Trimming took 4 bases from V and 14 from J; bases not matched to a gene: 5. CDR3: CASSPRQGTLHF. DNA of the CDR3: TGTGCCAGCAGCCCGAGACAGGGGACCCTCCACTTT. The whole variable domain, remainder taken from reference TRBV5-4 and TRBJ1-6, is ETGVTQSPTHLIKTRGQQVTLRCSSQSGHNTVSWYQQALGQGPQFIFQYYREEENGRGNFPPRFSGLQFPNYSSELNVNALELDDSALYLCASSPRQGTLHFGNGTRLTVT.

The CDR3: CASSVGGLSGGATQYF. For the CDR3, the DNA is TGTGCCAGCAGCGTGGGAGGGTTGAGCGGGGGGGCCACCCAGTATTTT. The chain links TRBV9 to TRBJ2-3, with 10 bases matching TRBD2. Germline CDR1 and CDR2: SGDLS and YYNGEE. With V trimmed by 2 bases and J by 12 bases, 15 bases remained unmatched. The CDR3 totals 16 residues.

The chain links TRBV2 to TRBJ1-5; a weak D match, TRBD1 (5 bases). Germline CDR1 is SNHLY and CDR2 is FYNNEI. The length of the CDR3 is 16 residues. Trimming shortened V by 4 bases and J by 2 bases, and 15 bases separated the two germline ends. CDR3 loop: CASSVRGREGNQPQHF. The CDR3 nucleotides read TGTGCCAGCAGTGTCCGGGGCAGGGAAGGCAATCAGCCCCAGCATTTT.

This chain uses TRBV9 with TRBJ2-2, with D hard to call. Germline CDR1 reads SGDLS; CDR2 reads YYNGEE. The CDR3 covers 12 residues. V was shortened by 5 bases and J by 6 bases, with 8 bases between the two germline ends. The CDR3 coding sequence is TGTGCCAGCAGTTACACCTCCGGGGAGCTGTTTTTT. This encodes CASSYTSGELFF.

The rearrangement joins TRBV7-6 to TRBJ1-6; D not resolved. CDR1 SGHVS and CDR2 FNYEAQ come from the germline V gene. The CDR3 covers 13 residues. The V gene lost 3 bases and the J gene lost 7 bases, with 7 bases spanning the gap. In DNA form, the CDR3 reads TGTGCCAGCAGCTTTACCGAAAATTCACCCCTCCACTTT. Translating it yields CASSFTENSPLHF.

This rearrangement joins TRBV4-2 to TRBJ2-1, with 7 bases fitting TRBD2. CDR1 is LGHNA and CDR2 is YNFKEQ in the germline V gene. Trimming took 3 bases from V and 5 from J; bases not matched to a gene: 13. The CDR3 is made up of 17 amino acids. DNA for the CDR3: TGTGCCAGCAGCCAGGACCCCCCCGGACTAGGGAACAATGAGCAGTTCTTC. This sequence encodes CASSQDPPGLGNNEQFF.

CDR3 region: CASRLAGSEQFF. CDR3 DNA: TGCGCCAGCAGACTAGCGGGGTCTGAGCAGTTCTTC. This chain links TRBV5-1 with TRBJ2-1; 10 bases are shared with TRBD2. CDR3 length: 12 amino acids. Germline values: CDR1 SGHRS, CDR2 YFSETQ. V shed 5 bases and J 9 bases; nucleotides not matched to a gene: 2.

The chain links TRBV9 to TRBJ2-1; TRBD2 agrees at 12 bases. The CDR3 consists of 16 residues. The V and J ends lost 3 bases and 2 bases, in that order; junction bases with no gene match: 3. CDR1 and CDR2 from the germline V gene are SGDLS and YYNGEE. The CDR3 spells CASSAPSGRAYNEQFF. The CDR3 DNA is TGTGCCAGCAGCGCCCCTAGCGGGAGGGCCTACAATGAGCAGTTCTTC.

The chain has TRBV18 and TRBJ2-7, with TRBD1 as a possible D gene (6 bases). The CDR3 is made up of 16 amino acids. Germline values: CDR1 KGHSH, CDR2 LQKENI. Trimming removed 6 bases at V and 9 bases at J, with 27 bases between. For the CDR3, the DNA is TGTGCCAGCTCCCATGGACAGACGGTGGGCGGCGTGTGGCAGTACTTC. This translates into CASSHGQTVGGVWQYF.

This clone appeared a few times. The rearrangement links TRBV19 to TRBJ2-7; 9 bases map to TRBD1. Germline trimming cut 4 bases from V and 9 bases from J; bases unmatched to any gene: 16. This CDR3 comprises 16 residues. The V gene's germline CDR1 is LNHDA and CDR2 SQIVND (reference sequence). The CDR3 here is CASSTGGQGPQSRQYF. CDR3 sequence (DNA): TGTGCCAGTAGTACTGGGGGACAGGGCCCCCAGAGTCGGCAGTACTTC.

The genes are TRBV4-3 and TRBJ2-7; D might be TRBD1 (5 bases). Germline values: CDR1 LGHNA, CDR2 YSLEER. Between the trimmed V and J ends, which lost 0 bases and 4 bases, there was a span of 16 bases. This CDR3 is 16 amino acids long. The CDR3 nucleotides are TGCGCCAGCAGCCAAGACGGATTTGATCAGGGTTACGAGCAGTACTTC. Its translation is CASSQDGFDQGYEQYF.

The CDR3: CASSFSQGSYEQYF. DNA for the CDR3: TGTGCCAGCAGCTTTAGTCAGGGATCCTACGAGCAGTACTTC. The gene calls are TRBV11-2 and TRBJ2-7; possibly TRBD1 for D (5 bases). Deletions cut 3 bases from V and 1 base from J, with 10 bases between. Germline V gene lookup returns CDR1 SGHAT and CDR2 FQNNGV. The CDR3 is 14 residues long.

This chain uses TRBV19 with TRBJ1-5; D unresolved. Germline V CDR1 and CDR2: LNHDA, SQIVND (reference sequence). CDR3 length: 12 residues. V lost 7 bases and J 2 bases, leaving 6 bases between the germline ends. DNA of the CDR3: TGTGCCAGTAAGATGGGCAATCAGCCCCAGCATTTT. It encodes CASKMGNQPQHF.

The J gene is TRBJ1-2, the V gene TRBV5-6; the match to TRBD1 covers 9 bases. Germline loops: CDR1 SGHDT, CDR2 YYEEEE. The V gene end was trimmed by 2 bases and the J gene end by 1 base; junction bases not matched to a gene: 3. The CDR3 extends over 15 amino acids. This chain's CDR3 is CASSFGTGSNYGYTF. The CDR3 DNA follows: TGTGCCAGCAGCTTTGGGACAGGGAGTAACTATGGCTACACCTTC.

The chain employs TRBV5-6 and TRBJ1-6; unclear D gene. Germline lookup yields CDR1 SGHDT and CDR2 YYEEEE. CDR3 length: 16 residues. The V end lost 1 base, the J end lost 7 bases, and 15 bases lay between the germline ends. CDR3 sequence: CASSLFRRQENSPLHF. The DNA for the CDR3 is TGTGCCAGCAGCTTGTTTAGGCGCCAGGAGAATTCACCCCTCCACTTT.

V usage is TRBV21-1 and J usage is TRBJ2-6. TRBV21-1 is termed a pseudogene. The CDR3 extends over 18 amino acids. The CDR3 nucleotides are TGTGCCAGCAGCAAAAGTAGGGAACGAAGCTCTGGGGCCAACGTCCTGACTTTC. Amino acids: CASSKSRERSSGANVLTF.

The J gene is TRBJ1-3, the V gene TRBV2, with D hard to call. Trimming shortened V by 8 bases and J by 0 bases, and 8 bases separated the two germline ends. This CDR3 comprises 13 residues. CDR1 and CDR2 (germline): SNHLY, FYNNEI. CDR3 in amino acids: CASSTSSGNTIYF. The CDR3, as DNA: TGTGCCAGCTCAACTAGCTCTGGAAACACCATATATTTT.

The chain carries TRBV28 and TRBJ2-7; a weak D match, TRBD1 (5 bases). This CDR3 is built from 14 residues. Trimming took off 2 bases at V and 9 bases at J, with 17 bases between the two ends. Per germline, CDR1 MDHEN and CDR2 SYDVKM. The CDR3 coding sequence is TGTGCCAGCAGTTTAGTGGGGCTACCCCATCGGCAGTACTTC. Protein: CASSLVGLPHRQYF.

The genes are TRBV6-6 and TRBJ1-6, with 10 bases that match TRBD1. V shed 7 bases, J shed 9 bases, and the junction held 9 bases outside the gene matches. The CDR3 has 15 residues. The germline V gene encodes CDR1 MNHNY and CDR2 SVGAGI (reference sequence). The CDR3 sequence is CASIPGQGLSSPLHF. CDR3 DNA: TGTGCCAGCATTCCGGGACAGGGGTTATCTTCACCCCTCCACTTT.

This clone was recorded once. The chain recombines TRBV6-6 with TRBJ2-7; perhaps TRBD2 as D (7 bases). Per germline, CDR1 MNHNY and CDR2 SVGAGI (reference sequence). This CDR3 is 16 amino acids long. V lost 2 bases, J lost 2 bases, and 16 bases lay in between. The CDR3 here is CASSYLGGGVAYEQYF. Written as DNA, the CDR3 is TGTGCCAGCAGTTACCTAGGGGGAGGGGTGGCCTACGAGCAGTACTTC.

The chain carries TRBV5-6 and TRBJ2-7, with 7 bases identical to TRBD1. Per the germline V gene, CDR1 is SGHDT and CDR2 is YYEEEE. V lost 3 bases to trimming and J lost 5 bases; unmatched junction nucleotides: 11. The CDR3 is made up of 15 amino acids. DNA of the CDR3: TGTGCCAGCAGCTCAGGGACGGACAGGTACGACGAGCAGTACTTC. This encodes CASSSGTDRYDEQYF.